This T cell receptor beta chain was captured by sequencing in a study of shared clonotypes between healthy human individuals. Study context: Three plates were used per donor for CD4 naive, three for CD4 memory, two for CD8 naive and one for CD8 memory. Study-level findings and limits: It was the non-shared clonotypes that had lower generation probabilities than clonotypes shared by all four donors. Naive subsets tended to show greater estimated richness than memory subsets.

The CDR3 contains 14 residues. In germline, CDR1 is GTSNPN, CDR2 SVGIG (reference sequence). This clone was found a few times. As yet, its antigen is unknown. Sorted-subset replicate PCRs used about 200 ng DNA, about 30,000 T cell genomes. Clones were sequenced by immunoSEQ multiplex PCR, and TCRdb holds only the in-frame ones, with some missing. The sample has nearly 750,000 clones, 55% to 75% seen once. The rearrangement joins TRBV30 to TRBJ2-5, with D maybe TRBD1 (6 bases). TRBJ2-7 explains the end of the DNA better; the J call may be wrong. Specimen: memory CD4+ T cells sorted from blood. Specified subset: CD45RA-negative fraction. This sequence originates from a woman younger than 45 in good health. CDR3 protein: CAWSLGGPSGEQYF. The CDR3 bases are TGTGCCTGGAGCCTAGGGGGACCCTCGGGCGAGCAGTACTTC.